This TCR beta chain is drawn from a study of T cell changes during pregnancy in multiple sclerosis (dated by TCRdb to between 2018 and 2021). Study-level background: In women with multiple sclerosis, the researchers looked at how the T cell repertoire shifted as pregnancy progressed.

Preparation of the library involved the immunoSEQ multiplex PCR assay. TCRdb's version of the immuneACCESS table is confined to in-frame rearrangements and falls short of the full clone set. An unresolved V gene accounts for under half of the shortfall where checked; the remainder is of unknown origin. For this sample there are tens of thousands of clones; around nine tenths appear just once. The biggest ten clones account for 0.95% to 1.5% of the sample. Reading from cysteine to phenylalanine, the CDR3 counts 18 amino acids. The DNA shown is the 54-base CDR3, in frame from base 1. Reading the germline V gene (reference sequence) gives CDR1 WNHNN and CDR2 SYGVQD. The germline V end is reduced by 5 bases and the J end by 5 bases; junction bases left unmatched: 13. Comments on this clone: It lacks a known antigen. Base qualities were left out, and no much larger clone turns up one base away.

This sequence originates from a female donor with multiple sclerosis, enrolled in a pregnancy study. Sample: peripheral blood, taken in the third trimester of pregnancy. The receptor chain draws on TRBV10-1 and TRBJ2-3, with TRBD2 identical over 13 junction bases. The nucleotides are TGCGCCAGCAGTCACACTACCGGACTAGCGGGAGTAGGAGATACGCAGTATTTT. This translates into CASSHTTGLAGVGDTQYF.